The 14 T cell receptor beta chains below all came from one sample that was sequenced in a study of OX40 agonist ivuxolimab in advanced cancers. TCRdb's copy holds only in-frame clones and misses some; the assay was immunoSEQ multiplex PCR. This table holds more than 9,500 clones, 69% found once. The material was CD4+ or CD8+ T cells sorted from blood, obtained in a trial of the OX40 agonist ivuxolimab. The receptors shown here come from an adult with an advanced solid tumor such as melanoma, head and neck, liver or kidney cancer.

The CDR3 bases are TGTGCCAGTAGTTTAGGACCGAACACTGAAGCTTTCTTT. Translation gives CASSLGPNTEAFF. The chain carries TRBV19 and TRBJ1-1; D gene ambiguous. The CDR3 runs 13 residues. V dropped 5 bases and J dropped 1 base, with 8 bases sitting between them. Germline V gene data show CDR1 as LNHDA and CDR2 as SQIVND (reference sequence).

This clone was seen only a few times. The V call is TRBV4-2, the J call TRBJ2-7; perhaps TRBD1 as D (7 bases). V was pared by 1 base and J by 1 base, with 11 bases between. This CDR3 spans 15 amino acids. In germline, CDR1 is LGHNA, CDR2 YNFKEQ. This CDR3 reads CASSQAEGASYEQYF. The CDR3 DNA is TGTGCCAGCAGCCAAGCGGAGGGGGCGTCCTACGAGCAGTACTTC.

This CDR3 is CASRRTSGTDTQYF. CDR3 bases: TGTGCCAGTAGAAGGACTAGCGGCACAGATACGCAGTATTTT. This chain connects TRBV19 to TRBJ2-3, with TRBD2 matching 9 bases. Germline V gene data show CDR1 as LNHDA and CDR2 as SQIVND (reference sequence). V shed 6 bases, J shed 1 base, and the junction held 2 bases outside the gene matches. The CDR3 extends over 14 amino acids.

CDR3 protein: CSVVRSGRDSMSSYNEQFF. The DNA for the CDR3 is TGCAGCGTTGTAAGAAGCGGGAGGGACTCAATGAGCTCCTACAATGAGCAGTTCTTC. The rearrangement uses TRBV29-1 and TRBJ2-1; 10 nucleotides agree with TRBD2. Germline assignment: CDR1 SQVTM and CDR2 ANQGSEA. This CDR3 region has 19 residues. The V gene end was trimmed by 4 bases and the J gene end by 0 bases; junction bases not matched to a gene: 15.

V and J are TRBV27 and TRBJ2-1; TRBD1 might be the D (5 bases). CDR1 MNHEY and CDR2 SMNVEV come from the germline V gene (reference sequence). There are 12 residues in the CDR3. The V gene lost 2 bases and the J gene lost 8 bases, with 7 bases spanning the gap. CDR3 nucleotide sequence: TGTGCCAGCAGTTTACAGGGCCATGAGCAGTTCTTC. Residues: CASSLQGHEQFF.

The chain has TRBV27 and TRBJ1-5; TRBD1 might be the D (5 bases). The V end was cut by 5 bases, the J end by 7 bases, with 12 bases between. CDR1 is MNHEY, CDR2 SMNVEV, per germline (reference sequence). This CDR3 comprises 13 residues. CDR3: CASSGRRGQPQHF. CDR3 sequence (DNA): TGTGCCAGCAGTGGCCGGCGGGGCCAGCCCCAGCATTTT.

The genes are TRBV27 and TRBJ2-5, with 13 bases fitting TRBD2. Germline CDR1 is MNHEY and CDR2 is SMNVEV (reference sequence). The length of the CDR3 is 14 residues. Unmatched junction bases numbered 3, after V lost 8 bases and J lost 3 bases. CDR3 nucleotide sequence: TGTGCCAGCTCGGGACTAGCGGGAAAAGAGACCCAGTACTTC. It translates to CASSGLAGKETQYF.

The sample holds a few counts of this clone. The J gene is TRBJ2-1, the V gene TRBV28; the match to TRBD2 covers 10 bases. Germline CDR1 and CDR2: MDHEN and SYDVKM. The CDR3 consists of 15 residues. The ends lost 5 bases at V and 8 bases at J; junction bases unmatched: 9. The DNA for the CDR3 is TGTGCCAGCAGTACCCCCGAGCGGGGGGGCCATGAGCAGTTCTTC. This translates into CASSTPERGGHEQFF. Full variable domain (rest looked up from reference TRBV28 and TRBJ2-1): DVKVTQSSRYLVKRTGEKVFLECVQDMDHENMFWYRQDPGLGLRLIYFSYDVKMKEKGDIPEGYSVSREKKERFSLILESASTNQTSMYLCASSTPERGGHEQFFGPGTRLTVL.

As concerns this clone: A much larger clone differs from this one at a single base, so this may be a read error. At the DNA level, this CDR3 is encoded by other sequences in the same sample as well. The chain carries TRBV7-9 and TRBJ2-7, with a tentative D call TRBD1 (5 bases). Between the trimmed V and J ends, which lost 1 base and 2 bases, there was a span of 15 bases. The germline V gene has CDR1 SEHNR and CDR2 FQNEAQ (reference sequence). The CDR3 extends over 16 amino acids. CDR3: CASSLEAGISPYEQYF. CDR3 coding DNA: TGTGCCAGCAGCTTAGAAGCAGGGATTAGCCCCTACGAGCAGTACTTC.

J is TRBJ2-1 and V is TRBV28; 9 bases match TRBD2. The CDR3 totals 15 residues. The trim removed 6 bases at V and 7 bases at J, leaving 10 bases unmatched. Germline assignment: CDR1 MDHEN and CDR2 SYDVKM. The CDR3: CASSPGLARGNEQFF. The CDR3, as DNA: TGTGCCAGCAGCCCGGGACTAGCAAGAGGGAATGAGCAGTTCTTC.

The chain is built from TRBV28 and TRBJ2-1; D is perhaps TRBD2 (6 bases). The germline CDR1 and CDR2 sequences are MDHEN and SYDVKM. The ends were cut back, 7 bases at V and 2 bases at J, with 15 bases in the middle. The CDR3 covers 15 residues. The CDR3 protein is CASTLGDSAYNEQFF. CDR3 nucleotides: TGTGCCAGCACTCTTGGGGACTCTGCCTACAATGAGCAGTTCTTC.

This clone is deemed medium-sized. A junction end diverges from the germline sequence, so it may reflect a read error. The gene calls are TRBV5-6 and TRBJ2-7; perhaps TRBD2 as D (8 bases). Germline values: CDR1 SGHDT, CDR2 YYEEEE. The CDR3 extends over 12 amino acids. CDR3 protein: CASSSGGGLRDF. The CDR3 DNA reads as TGTGCCAGCAGCTCGGGAGGGGGCCTTAGGGATTTC.

The chain combines TRBV19 with TRBJ2-5; D might be TRBD1 (5 bases). The germline CDR1 and CDR2 sequences are LNHDA and SQIVND (reference sequence). Between the trimmed V and J ends, which lost 4 bases and 7 bases, there was a span of 13 bases. The CDR3 runs 13 residues. Here the CDR3 reads CASSTQGIGTQYF. The CDR3 region has the DNA TGTGCCAGTAGTACGCAGGGAATTGGGACCCAGTACTTC.

In its sample, this clone was seen once. The chain carries TRBV28 and TRBJ1-6; 9 bases match TRBD1. Germline V gene lookup returns CDR1 MDHEN and CDR2 SYDVKM. There are 15 residues in the CDR3. The junction had 4 bases not matched to a gene; V was cut back by 3 bases and J by 7 bases. For the CDR3, the DNA is TGTGCCAGCAGTTTTGGGGACAGGGCGAATTCACCCCTCCACTTT. As protein: CASSFGDRANSPLHF.